Reported below is one T cell receptor (beta chain). Its antigen is unknown. This sample is part of a study of post-analysis software for immune sequencing data. Whole-study results and caveats: F-measure co-clustering was strong for batch-matched samples.

Included in the TCR beta cDNA libraries were unique molecular identifiers. TCRdb itself ran the PCR reads through MiXCR, one entry per CDR3 protein. The sample records a few hundred thousand distinct CDR3 sequences, 45% being singletons. Input material: blood. This sequence originates from a girl aged 5 to 17 with multiple sclerosis.

The CDR3 loop reads CASSPRTSGRFHNEQFF. CDR3 coding DNA: TGTGCCAGCAGCCCTCGGACTAGCGGGAGGTTCCACAATGAGCAGTTCTTC. The chain is built from TRBV3-1 and TRBJ2-1, with 14 bases aligning to TRBD2. This CDR3 is built from 17 residues. The V gene end was trimmed by 4 bases and the J gene end by 5 bases; junction bases not matched to a gene: 7. Germline V gives CDR1 LGHDT, CDR2 YNNKEL (reference sequence).